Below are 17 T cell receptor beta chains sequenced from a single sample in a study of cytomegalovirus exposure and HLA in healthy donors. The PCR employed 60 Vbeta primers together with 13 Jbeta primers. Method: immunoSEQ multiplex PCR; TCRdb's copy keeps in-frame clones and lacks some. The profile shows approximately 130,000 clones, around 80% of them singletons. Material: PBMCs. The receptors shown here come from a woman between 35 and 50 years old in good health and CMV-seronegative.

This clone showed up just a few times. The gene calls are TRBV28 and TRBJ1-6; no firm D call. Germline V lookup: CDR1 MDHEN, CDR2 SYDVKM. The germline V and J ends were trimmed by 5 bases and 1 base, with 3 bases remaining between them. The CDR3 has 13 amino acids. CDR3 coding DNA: TGTGCCAGCAGTCCTTCCTATAATTCACCCCTCCACTTT. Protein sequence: CASSPSYNSPLHF.

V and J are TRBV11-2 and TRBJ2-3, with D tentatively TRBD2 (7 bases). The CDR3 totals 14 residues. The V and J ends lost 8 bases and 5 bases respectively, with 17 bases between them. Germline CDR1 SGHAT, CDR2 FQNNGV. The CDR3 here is CASHTGAGQDTQYF. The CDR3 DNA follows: TGTGCCAGCCATACCGGAGCGGGACAAGATACGCAGTATTTT.

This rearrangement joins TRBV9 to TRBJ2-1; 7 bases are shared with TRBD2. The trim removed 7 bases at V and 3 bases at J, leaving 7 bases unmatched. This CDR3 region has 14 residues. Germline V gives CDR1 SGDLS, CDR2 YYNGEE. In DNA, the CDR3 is TGTGCCAGCGCCCTCGGGGGGATCTACAATGAGCAGTTCTTC. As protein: CASALGGIYNEQFF.

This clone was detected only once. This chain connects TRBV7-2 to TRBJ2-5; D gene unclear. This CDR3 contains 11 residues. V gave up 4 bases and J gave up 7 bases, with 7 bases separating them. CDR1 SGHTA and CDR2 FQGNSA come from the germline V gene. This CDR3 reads CASSSERTQYF. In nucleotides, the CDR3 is TGTGCCAGCAGCTCCGAGCGGACCCAGTACTTC.

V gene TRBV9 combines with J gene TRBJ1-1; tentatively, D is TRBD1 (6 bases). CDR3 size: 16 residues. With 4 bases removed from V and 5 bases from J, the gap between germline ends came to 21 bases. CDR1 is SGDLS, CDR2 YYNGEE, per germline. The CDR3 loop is CASSPPRTGLGTEAFF. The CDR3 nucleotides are TGTGCCAGCAGCCCCCCTCGCACAGGGCTGGGAACTGAAGCTTTCTTT.

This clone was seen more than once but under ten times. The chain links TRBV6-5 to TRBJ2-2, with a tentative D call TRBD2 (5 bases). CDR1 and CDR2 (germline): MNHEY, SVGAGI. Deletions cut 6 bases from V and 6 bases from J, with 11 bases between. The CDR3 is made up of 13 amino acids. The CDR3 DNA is TGTGCCAGCAGCTATCGGGGAGCCGGGGAGCTGTTTTTT. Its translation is CASSYRGAGELFF.

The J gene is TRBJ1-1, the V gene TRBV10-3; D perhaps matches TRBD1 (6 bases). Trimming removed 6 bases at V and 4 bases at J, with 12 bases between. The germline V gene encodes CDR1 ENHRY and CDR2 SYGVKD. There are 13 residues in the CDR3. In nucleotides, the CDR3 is TGTGCCATCAGGGGGGGGGCTAGCACTGAAGCTTTCTTT. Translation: CAIRGGASTEAFF.

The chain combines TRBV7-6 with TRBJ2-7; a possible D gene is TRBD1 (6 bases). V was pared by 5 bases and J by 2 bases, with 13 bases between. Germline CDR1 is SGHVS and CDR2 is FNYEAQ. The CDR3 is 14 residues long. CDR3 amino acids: CASSLDSGPYEQYF. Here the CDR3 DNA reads TGTGCCAGCAGCCTGGACAGCGGACCCTACGAGCAGTACTTC.

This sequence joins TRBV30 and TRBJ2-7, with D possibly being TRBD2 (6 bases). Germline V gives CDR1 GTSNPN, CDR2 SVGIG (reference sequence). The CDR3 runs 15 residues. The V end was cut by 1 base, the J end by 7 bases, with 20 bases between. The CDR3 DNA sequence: TGTGCCTGGAGTGCCCTGGGGACTCGCCCCTGGGAGCAGTACTTC. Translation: CAWSALGTRPWEQYF.

The DNA for the CDR3 is TGTGCCAGCAGGAGCACAGGGGGCGCAAGCTATGGCTACACCTTC. It specifies CASRSTGGASYGYTF. The chain links TRBV27 to TRBJ1-2, with TRBD1 identical over 9 bases. The CDR3 is 15 residues long. With 6 bases clipped from V and 4 bases from J, the junction kept 9 bases outside the gene matches. Germline V CDR1 and CDR2: MNHEY, SMNVEV (reference sequence).

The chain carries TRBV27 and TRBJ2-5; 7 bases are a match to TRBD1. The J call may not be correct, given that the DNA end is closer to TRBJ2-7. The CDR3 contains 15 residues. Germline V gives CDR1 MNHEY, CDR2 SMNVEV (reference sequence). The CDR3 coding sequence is TGTGCCAGCAGCTATTCCTTGACAGGGTCCTACGAGCAGTACTTC. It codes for CASSYSLTGSYEQYF.

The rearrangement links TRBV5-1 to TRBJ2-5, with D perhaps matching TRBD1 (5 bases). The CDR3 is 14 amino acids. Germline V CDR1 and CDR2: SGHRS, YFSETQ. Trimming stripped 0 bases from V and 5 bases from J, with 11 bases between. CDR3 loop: CASSLAGSWETQYF. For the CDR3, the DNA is TGCGCCAGCAGCTTGGCAGGGTCGTGGGAGACCCAGTACTTC.

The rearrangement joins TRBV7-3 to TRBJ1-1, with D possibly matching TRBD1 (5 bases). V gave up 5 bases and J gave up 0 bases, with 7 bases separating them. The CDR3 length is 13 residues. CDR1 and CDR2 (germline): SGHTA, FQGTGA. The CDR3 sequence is CASSPGMNTEAFF. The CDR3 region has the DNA TGTGCCAGCAGCCCAGGGATGAACACTGAAGCTTTCTTT.

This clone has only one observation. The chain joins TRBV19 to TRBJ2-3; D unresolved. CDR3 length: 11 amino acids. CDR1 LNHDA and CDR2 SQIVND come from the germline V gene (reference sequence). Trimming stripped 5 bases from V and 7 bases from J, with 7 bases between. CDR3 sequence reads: CASSASNTQYF. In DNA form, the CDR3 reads TGTGCCAGTAGTGCTTCTAATACGCAGTATTTT.

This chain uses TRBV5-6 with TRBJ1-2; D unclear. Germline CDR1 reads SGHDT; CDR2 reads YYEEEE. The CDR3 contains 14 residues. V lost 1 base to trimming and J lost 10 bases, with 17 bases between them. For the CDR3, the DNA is TGTGCCAGCAGCTTGTCGAGCGCCCTTGGTTACTACACCTTC. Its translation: CASSLSSALGYYTF.

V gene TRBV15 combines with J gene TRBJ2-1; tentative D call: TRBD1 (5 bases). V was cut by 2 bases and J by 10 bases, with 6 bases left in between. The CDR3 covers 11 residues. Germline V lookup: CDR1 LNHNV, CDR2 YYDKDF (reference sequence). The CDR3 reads CATSRRTEQFF. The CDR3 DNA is TGTGCCACCAGCAGAAGGACAGAGCAGTTCTTC.

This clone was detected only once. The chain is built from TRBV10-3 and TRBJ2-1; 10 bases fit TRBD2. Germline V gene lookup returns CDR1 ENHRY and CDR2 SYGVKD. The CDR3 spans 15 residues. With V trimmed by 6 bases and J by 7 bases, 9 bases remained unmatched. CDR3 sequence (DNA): TGTGCCATCAGGACGGCTAGCGGGAGTTTGAATGAGCAGTTCTTC. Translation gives CAIRTASGSLNEQFF.